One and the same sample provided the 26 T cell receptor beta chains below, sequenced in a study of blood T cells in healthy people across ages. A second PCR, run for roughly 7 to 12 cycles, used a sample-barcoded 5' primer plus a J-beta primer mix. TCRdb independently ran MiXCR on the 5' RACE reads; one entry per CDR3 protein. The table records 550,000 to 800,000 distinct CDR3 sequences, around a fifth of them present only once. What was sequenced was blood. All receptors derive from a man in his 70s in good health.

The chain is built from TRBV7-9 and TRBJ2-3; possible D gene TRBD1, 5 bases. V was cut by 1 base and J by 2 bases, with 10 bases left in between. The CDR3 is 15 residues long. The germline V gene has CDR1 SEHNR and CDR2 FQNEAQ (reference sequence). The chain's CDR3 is CASSLGGENTDTQYF. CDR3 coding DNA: TGTGCCAGCAGCTTAGGGGGCGAGAACACAGATACGCAGTATTTT.

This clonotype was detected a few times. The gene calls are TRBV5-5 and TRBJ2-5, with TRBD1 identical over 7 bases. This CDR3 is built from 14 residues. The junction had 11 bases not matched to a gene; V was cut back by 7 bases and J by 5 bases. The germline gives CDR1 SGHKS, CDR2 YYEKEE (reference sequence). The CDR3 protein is CASHRGDSYETQYF. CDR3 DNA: TGTGCCAGCCACCGTGGGGACAGCTATGAGACCCAGTACTTC. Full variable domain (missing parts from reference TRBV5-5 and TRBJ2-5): DAGVTQSPTHLIKTRGQQVTLRCSPISGHKSVSWYQQVLGQGPQFIFQYYEKEERGRGNFPDRFSARQFPNYSSELNVNALLLGDSALYLCASHRGDSYETQYFGPGTRLLVL.

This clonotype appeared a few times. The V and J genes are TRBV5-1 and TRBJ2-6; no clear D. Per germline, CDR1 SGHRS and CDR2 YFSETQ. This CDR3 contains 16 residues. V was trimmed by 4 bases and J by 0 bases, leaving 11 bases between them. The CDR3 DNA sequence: TGCGCCAGCAGCGCCACAAATACCTCTGGGGCCAACGTCCTGACTTTC. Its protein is CASSATNTSGANVLTF. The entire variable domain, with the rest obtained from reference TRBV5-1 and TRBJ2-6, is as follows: KAGVTQTPRYLIKTRGQQVTLSCSPISGHRSVSWYQQTPGQGLQFLFEYFSETQRNKGNFPGRFSGRQFSNSRSEMNVSTLELGDSALYLCASSATNTSGANVLTFGAGSRLTVL.

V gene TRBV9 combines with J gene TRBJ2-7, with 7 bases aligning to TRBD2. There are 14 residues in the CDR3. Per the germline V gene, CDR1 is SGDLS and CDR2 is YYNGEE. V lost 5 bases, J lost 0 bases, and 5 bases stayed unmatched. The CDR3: CASSGGGPSYEQYF. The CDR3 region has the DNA TGTGCCAGCAGTGGGGGAGGGCCCTCCTACGAGCAGTACTTC.

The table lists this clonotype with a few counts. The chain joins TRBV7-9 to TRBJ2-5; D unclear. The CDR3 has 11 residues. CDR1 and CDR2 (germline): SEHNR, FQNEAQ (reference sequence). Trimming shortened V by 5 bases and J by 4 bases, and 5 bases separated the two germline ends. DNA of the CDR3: TGTGCCAGCAGCCAACTAGAGACCCAGTACTTC. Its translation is CASSQLETQYF.

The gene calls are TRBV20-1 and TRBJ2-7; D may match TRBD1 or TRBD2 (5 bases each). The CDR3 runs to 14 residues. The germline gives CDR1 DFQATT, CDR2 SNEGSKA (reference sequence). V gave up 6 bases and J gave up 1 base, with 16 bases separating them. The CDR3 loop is CSAARDGESYEQYF. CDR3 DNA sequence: TGCAGTGCCGCCCGGGACGGGGAGTCCTACGAGCAGTACTTC.

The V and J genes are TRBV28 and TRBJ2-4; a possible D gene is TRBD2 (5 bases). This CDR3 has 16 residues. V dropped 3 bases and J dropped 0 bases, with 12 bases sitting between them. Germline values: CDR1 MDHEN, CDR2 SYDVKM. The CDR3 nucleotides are TGTGCCAGCAGTTTGGCGCCTGGGAGAGCCAAAAACATTCAGTACTTC. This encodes CASSLAPGRAKNIQYF.

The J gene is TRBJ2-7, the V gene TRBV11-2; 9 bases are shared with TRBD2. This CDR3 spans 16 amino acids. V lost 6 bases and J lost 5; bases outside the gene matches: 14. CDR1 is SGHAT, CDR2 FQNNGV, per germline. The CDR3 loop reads CASRAASGAPHDEQYF. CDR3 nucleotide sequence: TGTGCCAGCAGAGCCGCTAGCGGGGCCCCGCACGACGAGCAGTACTTC. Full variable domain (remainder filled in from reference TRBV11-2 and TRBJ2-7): EAGVAQSPRYKIIEKRQSVAFWCNPISGHATLYWYQQILGQGPKLLIQFQNNGVVDDSQLPKDRFSAERLKGVDSTLKIQPAKLEDSAVYLCASRAASGAPHDEQYFGPGTRLTVT.

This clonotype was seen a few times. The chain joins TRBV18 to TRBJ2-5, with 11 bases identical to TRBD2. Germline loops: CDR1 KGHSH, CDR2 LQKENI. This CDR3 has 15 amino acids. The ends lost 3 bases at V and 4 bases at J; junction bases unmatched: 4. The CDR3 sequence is CASSPTSGKGETQYF. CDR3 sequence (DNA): TGTGCCAGCTCACCGACTAGCGGGAAAGGAGAGACCCAGTACTTC.

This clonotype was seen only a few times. CDR3 bases: TGTGCCAGCAGCTTATGGCAGGGGACGAGTAATGAGGCCGAAAACATTCAGTACTTC. Protein sequence: CASSLWQGTSNEAENIQYF. This chain connects TRBV7-2 to TRBJ2-4; a possible D gene is TRBD1 (6 bases). This CDR3 is built from 19 residues. Germline loops: CDR1 SGHTA, CDR2 FQGNSA. Trimming pared 2 bases from V and 5 bases from J, leaving 25 bases between. Full variable domain (missing parts from reference TRBV7-2 and TRBJ2-4): GAGVSQSPSNKVTEKGKDVELRCDPISGHTALYWYRQSLGQGLEFLIYFQGNSAPDKSGLPSDRFSAERTGGSVSTLTIQRTQQEDSAVYLCASSLWQGTSNEAENIQYFGAGTRLSVL.

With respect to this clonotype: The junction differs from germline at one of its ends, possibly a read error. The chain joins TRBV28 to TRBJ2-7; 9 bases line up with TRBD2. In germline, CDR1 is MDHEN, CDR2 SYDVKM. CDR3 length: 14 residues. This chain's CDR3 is CTSSFIAGVGEQYF. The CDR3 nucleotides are TGTACCAGCAGTTTCATAGCGGGAGTGGGCGAGCAGTACTTC.

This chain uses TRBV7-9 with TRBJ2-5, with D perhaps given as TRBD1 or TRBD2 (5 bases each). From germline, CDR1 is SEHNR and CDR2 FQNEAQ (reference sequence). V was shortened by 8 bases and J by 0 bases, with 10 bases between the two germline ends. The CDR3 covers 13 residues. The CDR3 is CASDRGYQETQYF. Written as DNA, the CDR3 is TGTGCCAGCGATCGGGGCTACCAAGAGACCCAGTACTTC. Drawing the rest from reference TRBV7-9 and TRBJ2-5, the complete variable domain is DTGVSQNPRHKITKRGQNVTFRCDPISEHNRLYWYRQTLGQGPEFLTYFQNEAQLEKSRLLSDRFSAERPKGSFSTLEIQRTEQGDSAMYLCASDRGYQETQYFGPGTRLLVL.

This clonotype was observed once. The CDR3 nucleotides are TGTGCCAGCAGTTCGGGACTAGCGGGGGCAATTGAGCAGTTCTTC. Translated: CASSSGLAGAIEQFF. This chain uses TRBV12-3 or TRBV12-4 with TRBJ2-1, with 14 bases aligning to TRBD2. The CDR3 loop spans 15 amino acids. The V segment lost 4 bases and the J segment 9 bases; nucleotides outside the gene matches: 5.

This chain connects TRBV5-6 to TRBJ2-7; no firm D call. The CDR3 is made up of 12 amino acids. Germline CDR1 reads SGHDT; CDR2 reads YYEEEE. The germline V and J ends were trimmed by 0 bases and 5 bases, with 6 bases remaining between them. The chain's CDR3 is CASSLDIHEQYF. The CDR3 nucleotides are TGTGCCAGCAGCTTGGACATCCACGAGCAGTACTTC.

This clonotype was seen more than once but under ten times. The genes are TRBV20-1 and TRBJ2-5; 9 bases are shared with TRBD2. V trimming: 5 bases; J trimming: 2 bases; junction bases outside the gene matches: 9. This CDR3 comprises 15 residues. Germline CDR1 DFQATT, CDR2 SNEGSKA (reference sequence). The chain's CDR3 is CSAATSGQVQETQYF. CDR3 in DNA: TGCAGTGCTGCAACTAGCGGGCAGGTACAAGAGACCCAGTACTTC.

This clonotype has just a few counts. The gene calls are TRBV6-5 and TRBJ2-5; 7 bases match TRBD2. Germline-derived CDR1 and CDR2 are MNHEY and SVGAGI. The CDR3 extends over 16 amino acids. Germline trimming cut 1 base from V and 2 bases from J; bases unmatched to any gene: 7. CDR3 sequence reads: CASSYLRERPQETQYF. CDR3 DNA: TGTGCCAGCAGTTACTTGCGGGAGAGGCCACAAGAGACCCAGTACTTC.

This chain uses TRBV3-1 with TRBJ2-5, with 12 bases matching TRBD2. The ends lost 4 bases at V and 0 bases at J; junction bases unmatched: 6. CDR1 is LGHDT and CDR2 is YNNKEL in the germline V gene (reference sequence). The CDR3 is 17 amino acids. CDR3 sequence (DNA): TGTGCCAGCAGCCCCCGACTAGCGGGGGACTACCAAGAGACCCAGTACTTC. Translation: CASSPRLAGDYQETQYF.

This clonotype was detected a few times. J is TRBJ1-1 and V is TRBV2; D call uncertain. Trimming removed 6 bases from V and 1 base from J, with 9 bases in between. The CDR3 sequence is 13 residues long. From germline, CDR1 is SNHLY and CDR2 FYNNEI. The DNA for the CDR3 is TGTGCCAGCAGGTTAGACGGGAACACTGAAGCTTTCTTT. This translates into CASRLDGNTEAFF. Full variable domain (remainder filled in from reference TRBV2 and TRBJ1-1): EPEVTQTPSHQVTQMGQEVILRCVPISNHLYFYWYRQILGQKVEFLVSFYNNEISEKSEIFDDQFSVERPDGSNFTLKIRSTKLEDSAMYFCASRLDGNTEAFFGQGTRLTVV.

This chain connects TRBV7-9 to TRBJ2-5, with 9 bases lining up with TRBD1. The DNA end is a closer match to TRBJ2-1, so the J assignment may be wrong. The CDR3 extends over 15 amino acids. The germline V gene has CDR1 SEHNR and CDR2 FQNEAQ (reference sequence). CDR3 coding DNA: TGTGCCAGCAGCTCCACGGGACAGGGATACAATGAGCAGTTCTTC. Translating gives CASSSTGQGYNEQFF.

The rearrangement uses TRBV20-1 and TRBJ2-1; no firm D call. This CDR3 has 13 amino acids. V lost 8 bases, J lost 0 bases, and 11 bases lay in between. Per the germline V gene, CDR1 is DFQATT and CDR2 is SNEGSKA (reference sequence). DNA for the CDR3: TGCAGTTCTGCTCAGAGCTCCTACAATGAGCAGTTCTTC. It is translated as CSSAQSSYNEQFF.

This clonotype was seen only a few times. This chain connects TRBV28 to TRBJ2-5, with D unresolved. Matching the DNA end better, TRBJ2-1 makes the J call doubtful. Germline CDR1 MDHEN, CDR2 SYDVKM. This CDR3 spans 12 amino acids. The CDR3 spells CASSWSRQAQFF. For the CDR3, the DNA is TGTGCCAGCAGTTGGTCCCGGCAGGCGCAGTTCTTC.

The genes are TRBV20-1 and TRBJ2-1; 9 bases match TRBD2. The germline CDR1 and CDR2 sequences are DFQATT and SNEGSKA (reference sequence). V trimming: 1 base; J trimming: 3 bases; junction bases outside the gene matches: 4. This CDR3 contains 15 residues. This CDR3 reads CSARAGTSFYNEQFF. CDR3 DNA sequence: TGCAGTGCTAGAGCCGGGACTAGCTTCTACAATGAGCAGTTCTTC.

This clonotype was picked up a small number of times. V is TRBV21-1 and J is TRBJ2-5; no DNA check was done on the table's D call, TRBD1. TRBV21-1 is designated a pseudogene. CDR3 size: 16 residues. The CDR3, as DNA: TGTGCCAGCAGCAAATCCCTCGGGGCCGATAAAGAGACCCAGTACTTC. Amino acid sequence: CASSKSLGADKETQYF.

CDR3 sequence: CSARDFGGSYNEQFF. The CDR3 nucleotides read TGCAGTGCTAGAGATTTTGGCGGGAGTTACAATGAGCAGTTCTTC. This chain connects TRBV20-1 to TRBJ2-7; TRBD2 agrees at 7 bases. The last part of the DNA fits TRBJ2-1 better; the J call may be wrong. The CDR3 covers 15 residues. Germline values: CDR1 DFQATT, CDR2 SNEGSKA (reference sequence).

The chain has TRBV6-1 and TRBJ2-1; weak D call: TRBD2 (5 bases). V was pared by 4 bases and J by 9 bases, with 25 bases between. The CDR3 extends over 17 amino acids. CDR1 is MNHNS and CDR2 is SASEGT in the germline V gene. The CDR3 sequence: CASSGLDLGGSMFEQFF. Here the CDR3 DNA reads TGTGCCAGCAGTGGATTGGACTTAGGTGGTTCGATGTTTGAGCAGTTCTTC.

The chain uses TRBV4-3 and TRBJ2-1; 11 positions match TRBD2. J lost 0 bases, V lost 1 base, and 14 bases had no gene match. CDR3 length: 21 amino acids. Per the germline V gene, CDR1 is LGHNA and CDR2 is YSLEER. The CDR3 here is CASSQGFAGTSGRSSYNEQFF. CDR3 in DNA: TGCGCCAGCAGCCAAGGATTTGCCGGGACTAGCGGAAGGAGCTCCTACAATGAGCAGTTCTTC.